This passage covers 5 T cell receptor beta chains from one sample sequenced in a study of vaccination and CD4 T cells after COVID-19. The treatment: roughly 10-day PBMC culture with coronavirus spike peptide pools or control peptides (ViraFEST assay). Their recognized antigens are unknown. Oncomine TCR Beta short-read sequencing was applied to DNA from cultured CD4+ T cells. TCRdb re-derived calls from the PCR reads in MiXCR, one entry per CDR3 protein. The sample records roughly 7,000 distinct CDR3 sequences, 66% being singletons. Input material: CD4+ T cells from blood, cultured in vitro. These receptors came from a human donor who had recovered from COVID-19.

The chain is built from TRBV20-1 and TRBJ1-5; 7 nucleotides match TRBD1. This CDR3 is 15 amino acids long. Germline loops: CDR1 DFQATT, CDR2 SNEGSKA (reference sequence). V lost 4 bases and J lost 2; bases outside the gene matches: 8. For the CDR3, the DNA is TGCAGTGCTACCTCCGGACAGGCCCGCAATCAGCCCCAGCATTTT. The encoded protein is CSATSGQARNQPQHF.

This chain joins TRBV19 and TRBJ2-7; D gene ambiguous. V was shortened by 4 bases and J by 3 bases, with 10 bases between the two germline ends. The germline V gene encodes CDR1 LNHDA and CDR2 SQIVND (reference sequence). CDR3 size: 13 residues. CDR3 protein: CASSTTLYYEQYF. In nucleotides, the CDR3 is TGTGCCAGTAGTACGACACTTTACTACGAGCAGTACTTC. Full variable domain (missing parts from reference TRBV19 and TRBJ2-7): DGGITQSPKYLFRKEGQNVTLSCEQNLNHDAMYWYRQDPGQGLRLIYYSQIVNDFQKGDIAEGYSVSREKKESFPLTVTSAQKNPTAFYLCASSTTLYYEQYFGPGTRLTVT.

This clonotype came up a few times. The J gene is TRBJ1-2, the V gene TRBV2, with D uncertain. The CDR3 is 11 residues long. Germline lookup yields CDR1 SNHLY and CDR2 FYNNEI. Trimming stripped 6 bases from V and 8 bases from J, with 10 bases between. The CDR3 coding sequence is TGTGCCAGCAGGCCCGGGCCGGGCTACACCTTC. Its translation is CASRPGPGYTF.

This clonotype was detected only a few times. This chain connects TRBV2 to TRBJ1-4; D may be TRBD1 (5 bases). Trimming shortened V by 1 base and J by 10 bases, and 13 bases separated the two germline ends. The CDR3 length is 14 residues. In germline, CDR1 is SNHLY, CDR2 FYNNEI. The CDR3 DNA follows: TGTGCCAGCAGTGAAGGCAGGGATGGGGGAAAACTGTTTTTT. The encoded protein is CASSEGRDGGKLFF.

The rearrangement joins TRBV19 to TRBJ1-2; perhaps TRBD1 as D (5 bases). Trimming shortened V by 3 bases and J by 7 bases, and 9 bases separated the two germline ends. This CDR3 region has 12 residues. Looked up from germline, CDR1 is LNHDA and CDR2 is SQIVND (reference sequence). The CDR3 spells CASSIPGGGYTF. CDR3 DNA sequence: TGTGCCAGTAGTATCCCCGGGGGTGGCTACACCTTC.